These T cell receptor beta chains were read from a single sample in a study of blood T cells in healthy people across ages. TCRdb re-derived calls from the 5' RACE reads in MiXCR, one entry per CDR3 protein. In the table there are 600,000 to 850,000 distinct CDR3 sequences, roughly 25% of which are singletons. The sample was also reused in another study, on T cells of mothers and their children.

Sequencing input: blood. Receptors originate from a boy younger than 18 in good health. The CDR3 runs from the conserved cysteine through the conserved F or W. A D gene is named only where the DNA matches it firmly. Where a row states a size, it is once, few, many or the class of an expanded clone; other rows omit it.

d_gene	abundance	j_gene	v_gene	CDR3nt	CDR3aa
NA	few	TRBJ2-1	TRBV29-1	TGCAGCGTTCTCTCCCATTCCGGGACTGCCTACAATGAGCAGTTCTTC	CSVLSHSGTAYNEQFF
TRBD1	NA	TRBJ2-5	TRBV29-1	TGCAGCGTTGAGCCGGGACAGGGTAGAGAGACCCAGTACTTC	CSVEPGQGRETQYF
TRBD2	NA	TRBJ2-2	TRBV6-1	TGTGCCAGCAGTGAAGCTAGCGGGGGGGCCGGGGGGCTGTTTTTT	CASSEASGGAGGLFF
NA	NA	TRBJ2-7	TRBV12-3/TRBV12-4	TGTGCCAGCAGTTTAATGCGGTACACCTACGAGCAGTACTTC	CASSLMRYTYEQYF
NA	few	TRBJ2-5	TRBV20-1	TGCAGTGCCACCTTGGACAATACAGGGAGGGGAGAGACCCAGTACTTC	CSATLDNTGRGETQYF
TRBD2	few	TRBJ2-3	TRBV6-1	TGTGCCAGCAGTGTATTAGCGGGAGCTGGTGCAGATACGCAGTATTTT	CASSVLAGAGADTQYF
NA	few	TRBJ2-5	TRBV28	TGTGCCAGCAGTTCAATTGAGCAGGCCCAGGAGACCCAGTACTTC	CASSSIEQAQETQYF
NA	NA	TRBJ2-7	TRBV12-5	TGTGCTAGTGGTTCAACCGGGACACCGAACTACGAGCAGTACTTC	CASGSTGTPNYEQYF
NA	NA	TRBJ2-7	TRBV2	TGTGCCAGCTCGCGGACTGAGTACGAGCAGTACTTC	CASSRTEYEQYF
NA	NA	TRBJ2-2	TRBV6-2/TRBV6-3	TGTGCCAGCCGGGACTCCATGAACACCGGGGAGCTGTTTTTT	CASRDSMNTGELFF
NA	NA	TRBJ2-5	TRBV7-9	TGTGCCGGCAGCTTAACATCGGGGGAGTACCAAGAGACCCAGTACTTC	CAGSLTSGEYQETQYF
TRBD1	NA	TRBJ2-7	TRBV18	TGTGCCAGCTCACCGGGACAGGGTTCCTCCGAGCAGTACTTC	CASSPGQGSSEQYF
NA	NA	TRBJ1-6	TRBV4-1	TGCGCCAGCAGCCAAGTAATCGGTTCCTATAATTCACCCCTCCACTTT	CASSQVIGSYNSPLHF
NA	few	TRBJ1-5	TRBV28	TGTGCCAGCAGTTTGGGACCGCCCACCCCTCAGCCCCAGCATTTT	CASSLGPPTPQPQHF
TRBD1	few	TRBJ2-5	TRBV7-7	TGTGCTAGCAGCCCTCGGACAGGGGACTTGGAGGCCCAGTACTTC	CASSPRTGDLEAQYF
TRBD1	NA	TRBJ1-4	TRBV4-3	TGCGCCAGCAGCCAAGGGACAGGGCGAAATGAAAAACTGTTTTTT	CASSQGTGRNEKLFF
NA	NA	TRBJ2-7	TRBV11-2	TGTGCCAGCAGCTTAGGGGCAGGGTGGGTCTACGAGCAGTACTTC	CASSLGAGWVYEQYF
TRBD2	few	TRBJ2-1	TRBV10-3	TGTGCCATCAGTGGGACTAGCGGGAGTCGTGAGCAGTTCTTC	CAISGTSGSREQFF
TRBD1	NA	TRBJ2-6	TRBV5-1	TGCGCCAGCAGCTTGTCCAGGGGGCTTGGGGCCAACGTCCTGACTTTC	CASSLSRGLGANVLTF
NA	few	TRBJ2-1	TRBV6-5	TGTGCCAGCGGGAGTCGATACTACGAGCAGTACTTT	CASGSRYYEQYF
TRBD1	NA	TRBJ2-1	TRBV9	TGTGCCAGCAGCCCAAGACAGGGGAGCTCCTACAATGAACAGTTCTTC	CASSPRQGSSYNEQFF
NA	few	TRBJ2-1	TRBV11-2	TGTGCCAGCAGCTTAGGTGGCGCCTACTCCTACAATGAGCAGTTCTTC	CASSLGGAYSYNEQFF
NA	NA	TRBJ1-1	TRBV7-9	TGTGCCGGGCAAAGAGGAGGCACTGAAGCTTTCTTT	CAGQRGGTEAFF
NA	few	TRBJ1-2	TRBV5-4	TGTGCCATTAGGGGGGGGGCCGATGGCTACACCTTC	CAIRGGADGYTF
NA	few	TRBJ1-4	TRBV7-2	TGTGCCAGCAGCCGTAAGGTGGGACCGAGTGAAAAACTGTTTTTT	CASSRKVGPSEKLFF
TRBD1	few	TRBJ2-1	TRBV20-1	TGCAGTGCTAGACGAAGGGGGCCCTCCTTC	CSARRRGPSF
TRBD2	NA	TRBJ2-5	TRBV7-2	TGTGCCAGCAGCCTGAGCGGGGGACACCAAGAGACCCAGTACTTC	CASSLSGGHQETQYF
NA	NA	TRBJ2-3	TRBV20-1	TGCAGTGCTAGCCCTGTGTGGACAGATACGCAGTATTTT	CSASPVWTDTQYF
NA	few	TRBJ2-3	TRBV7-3	TGTGCCAGCAGCTCCGCCCTGTCAGATACGCAGTATTTT	CASSSALSDTQYF
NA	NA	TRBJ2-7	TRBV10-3	TGTGCCATCAGTGAAACCAACTACGAGCAGTACTTC	CAISETNYEQYF
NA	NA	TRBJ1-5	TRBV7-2	TGTGCCAGCAGCTCACAAGGGGTGCTGGGACAGCCCCAGCATTTT	CASSSQGVLGQPQHF
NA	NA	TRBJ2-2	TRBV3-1	TGTGCCAGCAGCCAAAACGGGGCCCTCGGGGAGCTGTTTTTT	CASSQNGALGELFF
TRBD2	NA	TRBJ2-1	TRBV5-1	TGCGCCAGCAGCAGTGGGTCTAGCGGGAGTCTGGATGAGCAGTTCTTC	CASSSGSSGSLDEQFF
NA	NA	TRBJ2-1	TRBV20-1	TGCAGTGCTAGGGGGGGTGGAGCCAAGGGGTACAATGAGCAGTTCTTC	CSARGGGAKGYNEQFF
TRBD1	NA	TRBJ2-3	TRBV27	TGTGCCAGCAGTCCAGGGGGTTGGGGCCAGGATACGCAGTATTTT	CASSPGGWGQDTQYF
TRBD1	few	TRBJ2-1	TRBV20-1	TGCAGTGCTAGAGATTACGGGCAGGCAGGGGGCCATAACAATGAGCAGTTCTTC	CSARDYGQAGGHNNEQFF